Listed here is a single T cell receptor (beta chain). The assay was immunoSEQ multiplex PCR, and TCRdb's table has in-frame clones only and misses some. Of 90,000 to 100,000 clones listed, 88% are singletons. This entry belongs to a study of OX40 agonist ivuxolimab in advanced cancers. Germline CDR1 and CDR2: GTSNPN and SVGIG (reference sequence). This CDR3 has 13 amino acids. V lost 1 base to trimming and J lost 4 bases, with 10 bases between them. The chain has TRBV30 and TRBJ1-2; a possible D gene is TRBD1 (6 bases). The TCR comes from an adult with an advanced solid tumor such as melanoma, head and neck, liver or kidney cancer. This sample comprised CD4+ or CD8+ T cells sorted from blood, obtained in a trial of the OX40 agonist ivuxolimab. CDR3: CAWSATGAYGYTF. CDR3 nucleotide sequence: TGTGCCTGGAGTGCGACAGGAGCCTATGGCTACACCTTC.